This T cell receptor beta chain was profiled in a study of blood T cells in healthy people across ages. Study-wide points: Bulk PBMC profiling left naive and antigen-experienced comparisons inconclusive.

This clonotype was picked up a small number of times. Antigen: not known. V was trimmed by 6 bases and J by 0 bases, leaving 14 bases between them. This CDR3 region has 15 residues. The amount of total RNA extracted per sample was at least 5.5 micrograms. Through a sample-barcoded 5' primer and a J-beta primer mix, a second PCR was run for about 6 to 11 cycles. Each cDNA molecule received a tag from a template-switch adaptor that had 12 random nucleotides. Each CDR3 protein is one row after TCRdb ran MiXCR on the 5' RACE reads. The sample yields 1.5 million to 2 million distinct CDR3 sequences, almost 35% seen once.

The J gene is TRBJ1-1, the V gene TRBV12-3 or TRBV12-4, with D unclear. This TCR was sampled from a woman in her 30s in good health. Sequenced material: blood. The CDR3 nucleotides are TGTGCCAGCAGCTATGGGGTAGGATTGAACACTGAAGCTTTCTTT. It yields the protein CASSYGVGLNTEAFF.